Described below is a single T cell receptor beta chain sequence and its context. The data were obtained in a study of blood T cell repertoires in COVID-19. Turning to the study itself: Sites in the United States, Italy and Spain provided acute and convalescent COVID-19 samples. Sample material is recorded as cDNA or gDNA derived from T cells, B-cell-depleted T cells, or PBMCs.

As handled by the study authors: Amplification of reference gene primers was used by the study to estimate nucleated cell counts. Generated by immunoSEQ multiplex PCR, the TCRdb table keeps only in-frame clones and is missing some. V and J calls plus clone size are reproduced from that table; the DNA served to infer D and trimming. The table shows more than 150,000 clones, with roughly nine tenths occurring only once. The CDR3 consists of 13 residues. From germline, CDR1 is ENHRY and CDR2 SYGVKD. Trimming pared 3 bases from V and 8 bases from J, leaving 11 bases between. The receptor comes from a woman in her seventies with acute or convalescent COVID-19. The genes are TRBV10-3 and TRBJ1-3, with a weak D call TRBD1 (5 bases). Sequenced: peripheral blood. CDR3 protein: CAISEIGEDTIYF. The CDR3 DNA follows: TGTGCCATCAGTGAAATAGGGGAGGACACCATATATTTT.